These 29 T cell receptor beta chains were sequenced from one sample in a study of PD-L1 blockade in urothelial cancer. Here immunoSEQ multiplex PCR was the method, and the copy in TCRdb shows in-frame clones only, minus some. Of approximately 100,000 clones detected, about 90% appear once; the ten largest clones hold under 0.95%. The sample was PBMCs, taken around atezolizumab (anti-PD-L1) treatment. All receptors derive from a woman of 80 years or more with urothelial cancer.

The chain uses TRBV7-9 and TRBJ2-7, with D possibly matching TRBD2 (6 bases). V was shortened by 10 bases and J by 4 bases, with 20 bases between the two germline ends. Germline lookup yields CDR1 SEHNR and CDR2 FQNEAQ (reference sequence). The CDR3 totals 14 residues. CDR3: CATVNAAGTYEQYF. For the CDR3, the DNA is TGTGCCACCGTCAACGCCGCAGGGACTTACGAGCAGTACTTC.

The DNA for the CDR3 is TGTGCTAGTGCCCGACTTGGGACTACTCGGAATGAGCAGTTCTTC. Translating gives CASARLGTTRNEQFF. The genes are TRBV12-5 and TRBJ2-1, with 7 bases aligning to TRBD2. Germline CDR1 and CDR2: LGHNT and FRNRAP. V lost 7 bases to trimming and J lost 7 bases; unmatched junction nucleotides: 13. This CDR3 spans 15 amino acids.

The rearrangement uses TRBV25-1 and TRBJ1-1, with 9 bases matching TRBD1. The CDR3 has 15 residues. Germline assignment: CDR1 MGHDK and CDR2 SYGVNS. V lost 3 bases, J lost 7 bases, and 9 bases stayed unmatched. This chain's CDR3 is CASSEGQGEWSEAFF. The CDR3 nucleotides read TGTGCCAGCAGTGAGGGACAGGGAGAGTGGAGTGAAGCTTTCTTT.

The gene calls are TRBV2 and TRBJ1-5, with TRBD1 as a possible D gene (5 bases). CDR1 is SNHLY and CDR2 is FYNNEI in the germline V gene. V was trimmed by 3 bases and J by 5 bases, leaving 11 bases between them. This CDR3 has 14 residues. CDR3 sequence (DNA): TGTGCCAGCAGTGACAGGGCATCTGATCAGCCCCAGCATTTT. It encodes CASSDRASDQPQHF. The entire variable domain, with the rest obtained from reference TRBV2 and TRBJ1-5, is as follows: EPEVTQTPSHQVTQMGQEVILRCVPISNHLYFYWYRQILGQKVEFLVSFYNNEISEKSEIFDDQFSVERPDGSNFTLKIRSTKLEDSAMYFCASSDRASDQPQHFGDGTRLSIL.

A single count supports this clone. The chain uses TRBV5-1 and TRBJ1-3; no firm D call. CDR3 length: 15 residues. The V end was cut by 2 bases, the J end by 3 bases, with 12 bases between. Germline V gives CDR1 SGHRS, CDR2 YFSETQ. The CDR3 DNA reads as TGCGCCAGCAGCTTAGGACCGGGAAATGGAAACACCATATATTTT. This encodes CASSLGPGNGNTIYF. Full variable domain (remainder filled in from reference TRBV5-1 and TRBJ1-3): KAGVTQTPRYLIKTRGQQVTLSCSPISGHRSVSWYQQTPGQGLQFLFEYFSETQRNKGNFPGRFSGRQFSNSRSEMNVSTLELGDSALYLCASSLGPGNGNTIYFGEGSWLTVV.

This chain links TRBV20-1 with TRBJ2-7; no firm D call. The CDR3 covers 11 residues. In germline, CDR1 is DFQATT, CDR2 SNEGSKA (reference sequence). The V end was cut by 3 bases, the J end by 6 bases, with 9 bases between. This CDR3 reads CSASGFSEQYF. Written as DNA, the CDR3 is TGCAGTGCTAGCGGGTTCAGCGAGCAGTACTTC.

A single count supports this clone. The rearrangement uses TRBV15 and TRBJ1-4; D is possibly TRBD1 (6 bases). The CDR3 runs to 14 residues. Deletions cut 8 bases from V and 5 bases from J, with 15 bases between. From germline, CDR1 is LNHNV and CDR2 YYDKDF (reference sequence). The CDR3 reads CATCLGGTNEKLFF. DNA for the CDR3: TGTGCCACCTGCCTGGGAGGGACAAATGAAAAACTGTTTTTT. The full variable domain, with the rest looked up from reference TRBV15 and TRBJ1-4, is DAMVIQNPRYQVTQFGKPVTLSCSQTLNHNVMYWYQQKSSQAPKLLFHYYDKDFNNEADTPDNFQSRRPNTSFCFLDIRSPGLGDTAMYLCATCLGGTNEKLFFGSGTQLSVL.

The chain couples TRBV11-1 to TRBJ1-1; D is undetermined. Trimming left V 6 bases short and J 1 base short, with 12 bases between. Germline values: CDR1 SGHAT, CDR2 FQDESV (reference sequence). The CDR3 totals 14 residues. DNA for the CDR3: TGTGCCAGCAGTATATCAGGCAGGAACACTGAAGCTTTCTTT. It yields the protein CASSISGRNTEAFF.

J is TRBJ1-2 and V is TRBV5-1, with D perhaps matching TRBD1 (6 bases). Germline V gene lookup returns CDR1 SGHRS and CDR2 YFSETQ. V was shortened by 0 bases and J by 1 base, with 7 bases between the two germline ends. The CDR3 has 14 residues. CDR3 nucleotides: TGCGCCAGCAGCTTGGAACAGGGTAACTATGGCTACACCTTC. This translates into CASSLEQGNYGYTF. Complete variable domain (other parts from reference TRBV5-1 and TRBJ1-2): KAGVTQTPRYLIKTRGQQVTLSCSPISGHRSVSWYQQTPGQGLQFLFEYFSETQRNKGNFPGRFSGRQFSNSRSEMNVSTLELGDSALYLCASSLEQGNYGYTFGSGTRLTVV.

The V call is TRBV27, the J call TRBJ2-5, with 12 bases fitting TRBD2. CDR1 is MNHEY, CDR2 SMNVEV, per germline (reference sequence). This CDR3 comprises 16 residues. V dropped 4 bases and J dropped 4; count of bases not matched to a gene: 7. Here the CDR3 reads CASSSTSGLAGETQYF. The DNA of the CDR3 is TGTGCCAGCAGTTCAACATCGGGACTAGCGGGAGAGACCCAGTACTTC.

This chain connects TRBV5-6 to TRBJ1-2; perhaps TRBD1 as D (5 bases). The CDR3 covers 15 residues. Germline V gene sequence: CDR1 SGHDT, CDR2 YYEEEE. The V gene lost 2 bases and the J gene lost 8 bases, with 19 bases spanning the gap. The CDR3 protein is CASSLLGPGRLGYTF. In DNA form, the CDR3 reads TGTGCCAGCAGCTTACTGGGACCGGGGAGGTTAGGCTACACCTTC. Based on the CDR3 plus reference TRBV5-6 and TRBJ1-2, the full variable domain is DAGVTQSPTHLIKTRGQQVTLRCSPKSGHDTVSWYQQALGQGPQFIFQYYEEEERQRGNFPDRFSGHQFPNYSSELNVNALLLGDSALYLCASSLLGPGRLGYTFGSGTRLTVV.

The V gene is TRBV5-4, the J gene TRBJ2-3; 13 nucleotides match TRBD2. V dropped 5 bases and J dropped 6; count of bases not matched to a gene: 12. Germline CDR1 is SGHNT and CDR2 is YYREEE (reference sequence). The CDR3 is 17 amino acids. The CDR3 region is CASRGRGTSGKFDTQYF. CDR3 nucleotides: TGTGCCAGCAGGGGACGCGGGACTAGCGGGAAGTTCGATACGCAGTATTTT.

The chain recombines TRBV5-1 with TRBJ2-3, with D possibly matching TRBD2 (6 bases). Germline V gene sequence: CDR1 SGHRS, CDR2 YFSETQ. This CDR3 has 15 amino acids. V was cut by 4 bases and J by 7 bases, with 19 bases left in between. In DNA form, the CDR3 reads TGCGCCAGCAGCCAGTCCGGGAGCCAGGAGAATACGCAGTATTTT. This translates into CASSQSGSQENTQYF.

This chain's CDR3 is CASSLIFRGLAARGEQFF. The CDR3 nucleotides are TGTGCCAGCAGTTTAATCTTTAGGGGACTAGCAGCCCGGGGTGAGCAGTTCTTC. V gene TRBV28 combines with J gene TRBJ2-1; 9 bases agree with TRBD2. Germline values: CDR1 MDHEN, CDR2 SYDVKM. J gave up 9 bases and V 2 bases, and 17 bases lay outside the gene matches. The CDR3 spans 18 residues.

The rearrangement joins TRBV28 to TRBJ1-4; D is ambiguous. V lost 2 bases and J 7 bases, leaving 17 bases between the germline ends. The CDR3 spans 16 residues. The germline V gene has CDR1 MDHEN and CDR2 SYDVKM. The CDR3 loop reads CASSLNFRAGSEKLFF. CDR3 in DNA: TGTGCCAGCAGTTTAAATTTTCGAGCGGGTAGTGAAAAACTGTTTTTT.

The chain is built from TRBV28 and TRBJ1-2, with a possible D match to TRBD1 (6 bases). The CDR3 has 13 amino acids. Trimming removed 6 bases from V and 6 bases from J, with 14 bases in between. Germline V CDR1 and CDR2: MDHEN, SYDVKM. As DNA, the CDR3 is TGTGCCAGCAGCGCCACAGGGTCGAATGGCTACACCTTC. This encodes CASSATGSNGYTF.

This clone is a singleton in its sample. V gene TRBV7-3 combines with J gene TRBJ2-1; 12 bases line up with TRBD1. Unmatched junction bases numbered 5, after V lost 2 bases and J lost 12 bases. Germline values: CDR1 SGHTA, CDR2 FQGTGA. This CDR3 has 14 amino acids. The CDR3 is CASSLGDRGRTQFF. Written as DNA, the CDR3 is TGTGCCAGCAGCTTAGGGGACAGGGGGCGTACGCAGTTCTTC. The full variable domain, its missing parts supplied by reference TRBV7-3 and TRBJ2-1, is GAGVSQTPSNKVTEKGKYVELRCDPISGHTALYWYRQSLGQGPEFLIYFQGTGAADDSGLPNDRFFAVRPEGSVSTLKIQRTERGDSAVYLCASSLGDRGRTQFFGPGTRLTVL.

The V gene is TRBV7-2, the J gene TRBJ1-5, with D unclear. V lost 0 bases and J lost 7, with 7 bases in between. CDR1 and CDR2 (germline): SGHTA, FQGNSA. The CDR3 totals 13 residues. This CDR3 reads CASSLAGRQPQHF. CDR3 coding DNA: TGTGCCAGCAGCTTAGCGGGGAGACAGCCCCAGCATTTT.

The gene calls are TRBV28 and TRBJ2-5; TRBD1 agrees at 7 bases. This CDR3 has 15 residues. The germline V gene has CDR1 MDHEN and CDR2 SYDVKM. V gave up 5 bases and J gave up 5 bases; unmatched junction bases: 11. CDR3 DNA sequence: TGTGCCAGCAGTGCAGGGGGACCCGGGGTGGAGACCCAGTACTTC. Protein sequence: CASSAGGPGVETQYF.

Here the CDR3 DNA reads TGTGCCAGCAGTTTCGGCAATCAGCCCCAGCATTTT. Amino acid sequence: CASSFGNQPQHF. The chain recombines TRBV27 with TRBJ1-5; D unclear. This CDR3 has 12 residues. V lost 3 bases and J 2 bases, leaving 2 bases between the germline ends. CDR1 is MNHEY, CDR2 SMNVEV, per germline (reference sequence).

The chain joins TRBV7-7 to TRBJ2-2; TRBD1 matches 8 bases. Trimming removed 4 bases from V and 3 bases from J; junction bases left unmatched: 1. Germline values: CDR1 SSHAT, CDR2 FNYEAQ (reference sequence). This CDR3 has 14 residues. This chain's CDR3 is CASSSDRDTGELFF. The CDR3 coding sequence is TGTGCCAGCAGCTCGGACAGGGACACCGGGGAGCTGTTTTTT.

This sequence joins TRBV5-1 and TRBJ2-2, with 8 bases fitting TRBD2. The V gene's germline CDR1 is SGHRS and CDR2 YFSETQ. This CDR3 has 17 amino acids. The junction had 7 bases not matched to a gene; V was cut back by 2 bases and J by 1 base. CDR3 loop: CASSFSGTSLNTGELFF. The CDR3 bases are TGCGCCAGCAGCTTTAGCGGGACCTCACTGAACACCGGGGAGCTGTTTTTT.

The DNA of the CDR3 is TGTGCCACCAGCAGACATCTAGCGGGAGATGTCAATGAGCAGTTCTTC. It translates to CATSRHLAGDVNEQFF. The chain recombines TRBV15 with TRBJ2-1, with TRBD2 matching 10 bases. The CDR3 runs 16 residues. After removal of 2 bases from V and 6 bases from J, the junction contained 7 bases not matched to a gene. The V gene's germline CDR1 is LNHNV and CDR2 YYDKDF (reference sequence).

The chain recombines TRBV2 with TRBJ2-7; 14 bases fit TRBD2. Germline V gene lookup returns CDR1 SNHLY and CDR2 FYNNEI. The CDR3 sequence is 17 residues long. CDR3 in amino acids: CAITLGLAGERSYEQYF. CDR3 bases: TGTGCTATTACCCTGGGACTAGCGGGAGAAAGGTCCTACGAGCAGTACTTC.

The chain has TRBV2 and TRBJ2-1; 12 bases are a match to TRBD2. CDR1 and CDR2 from the germline V gene are SNHLY and FYNNEI. Trimming at V came to 7 bases and at J to 2 bases, leaving 15 bases not matched to a gene. This CDR3 comprises 19 residues. CDR3 amino acids: CASNLRLAGGKGPYNEQFF. The CDR3 DNA reads TGTGCCAGCAATTTGCGGCTAGCGGGAGGGAAGGGGCCCTACAATGAGCAGTTCTTC. The whole variable domain, filled in from reference TRBV2 and TRBJ2-1, reads EPEVTQTPSHQVTQMGQEVILRCVPISNHLYFYWYRQILGQKVEFLVSFYNNEISEKSEIFDDQFSVERPDGSNFTLKIRSTKLEDSAMYFCASNLRLAGGKGPYNEQFFGPGTRLTVL.

The CDR3 sequence: CATSRDTFNEKLFF. The CDR3 DNA reads as TGTGCCACCTCCCGGGACACCTTTAATGAAAAACTGTTTTTT. This chain connects TRBV19 to TRBJ1-4; possibly TRBD1 for D (6 bases). V lost 10 bases to trimming and J lost 4 bases, with 16 bases between them. Germline lookup yields CDR1 LNHDA and CDR2 SQIVND (reference sequence). The CDR3 contains 14 residues. The entire variable domain, with the rest obtained from reference TRBV19 and TRBJ1-4, is as follows: DGGITQSPKYLFRKEGQNVTLSCEQNLNHDAMYWYRQDPGQGLRLIYYSQIVNDFQKGDIAEGYSVSREKKESFPLTVTSAQKNPTAFYLCATSRDTFNEKLFFGSGTQLSVL.

The J gene is TRBJ1-2, the V gene TRBV6-5; D not certain. V lost 2 bases and J lost 2, with 12 bases in between. Germline lookup yields CDR1 MNHEY and CDR2 SVGAGI. The CDR3 is made up of 15 amino acids. CDR3 loop: CASSYRKPGNYGYTF. As DNA, the CDR3 is TGTGCCAGCAGTTACCGGAAGCCAGGCAACTATGGCTACACCTTC.

This clone has only one observation. This chain joins TRBV5-4 and TRBJ2-5, with TRBD1 as a possible D gene (5 bases). Per the germline V gene, CDR1 is SGHNT and CDR2 is YYREEE (reference sequence). With 0 bases removed from V and 5 bases from J, the gap between germline ends came to 5 bases. This CDR3 contains 12 residues. CDR3 amino acids: CASSLEGETQYF. CDR3 nucleotides: TGTGCCAGCAGCTTGGAGGGGGAGACCCAGTACTTC.

J is TRBJ2-5 and V is TRBV7-2, with TRBD2 identical over 10 bases. Losses at the gene ends were 3 bases for V and 4 bases for J; bases not matched to a gene: 5. Germline V lookup: CDR1 SGHTA, CDR2 FQGNSA. This CDR3 spans 15 amino acids. DNA for the CDR3: TGTGCCAGCAGCTTCGCTAGCGGGAGTTTAGAGACCCAGTACTTC. Residues: CASSFASGSLETQYF.